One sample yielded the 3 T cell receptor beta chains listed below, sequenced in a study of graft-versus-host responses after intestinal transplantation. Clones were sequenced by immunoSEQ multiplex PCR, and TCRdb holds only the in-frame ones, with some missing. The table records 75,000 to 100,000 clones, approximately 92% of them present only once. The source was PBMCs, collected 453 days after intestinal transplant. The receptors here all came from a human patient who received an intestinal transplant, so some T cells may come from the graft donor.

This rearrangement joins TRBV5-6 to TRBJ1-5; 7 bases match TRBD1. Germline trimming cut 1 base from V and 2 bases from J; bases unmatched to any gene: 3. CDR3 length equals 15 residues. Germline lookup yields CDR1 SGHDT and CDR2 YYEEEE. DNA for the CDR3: TGTGCCAGCAGCTTGAGAGGGGGCGGCAATCAGCCCCAGCATTTT. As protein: CASSLRGGGNQPQHF.

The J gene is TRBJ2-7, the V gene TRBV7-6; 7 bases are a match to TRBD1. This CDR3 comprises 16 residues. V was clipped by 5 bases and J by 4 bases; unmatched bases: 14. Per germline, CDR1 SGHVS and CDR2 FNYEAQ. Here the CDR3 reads CASSQPLKGQRYEQYF. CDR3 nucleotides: TGTGCCAGCAGCCAACCTCTAAAGGGACAGCGATACGAGCAGTACTTC.

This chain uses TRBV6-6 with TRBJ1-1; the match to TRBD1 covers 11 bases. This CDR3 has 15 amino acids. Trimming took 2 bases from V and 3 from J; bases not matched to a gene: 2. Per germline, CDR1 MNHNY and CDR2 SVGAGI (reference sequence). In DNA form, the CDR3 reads TGTGCCAGCAGTTACGGGGGACAGGGGGACACTGAAGCTTTCTTT. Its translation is CASSYGGQGDTEAFF.